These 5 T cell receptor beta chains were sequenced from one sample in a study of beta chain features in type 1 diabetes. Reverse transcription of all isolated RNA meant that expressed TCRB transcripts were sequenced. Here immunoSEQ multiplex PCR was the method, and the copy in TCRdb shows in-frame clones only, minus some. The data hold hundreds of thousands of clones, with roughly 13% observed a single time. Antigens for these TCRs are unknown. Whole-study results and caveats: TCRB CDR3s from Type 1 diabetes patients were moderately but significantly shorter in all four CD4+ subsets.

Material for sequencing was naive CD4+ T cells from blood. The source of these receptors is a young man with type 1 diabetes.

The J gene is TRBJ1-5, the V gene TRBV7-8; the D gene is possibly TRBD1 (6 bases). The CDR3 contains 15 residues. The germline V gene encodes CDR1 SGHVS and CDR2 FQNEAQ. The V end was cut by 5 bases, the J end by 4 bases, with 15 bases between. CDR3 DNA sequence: TGTGCCAGCAGCCCACCGGGGGCCAGTAATCAGCCCCAGCATTTT. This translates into CASSPPGASNQPQHF.

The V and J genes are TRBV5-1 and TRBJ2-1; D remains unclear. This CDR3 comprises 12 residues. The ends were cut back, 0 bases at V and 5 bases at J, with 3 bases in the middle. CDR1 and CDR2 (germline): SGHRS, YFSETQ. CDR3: CASSLVNNEQFF. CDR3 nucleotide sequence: TGCGCCAGCAGCTTGGTTAACAATGAGCAGTTCTTC.

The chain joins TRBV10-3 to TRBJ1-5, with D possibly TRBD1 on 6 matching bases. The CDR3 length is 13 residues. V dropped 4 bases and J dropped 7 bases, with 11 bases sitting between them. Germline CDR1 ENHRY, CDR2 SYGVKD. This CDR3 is CAISVKGDQPQHF. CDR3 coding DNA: TGTGCCATCAGTGTAAAGGGGGACCAGCCCCAGCATTTT.

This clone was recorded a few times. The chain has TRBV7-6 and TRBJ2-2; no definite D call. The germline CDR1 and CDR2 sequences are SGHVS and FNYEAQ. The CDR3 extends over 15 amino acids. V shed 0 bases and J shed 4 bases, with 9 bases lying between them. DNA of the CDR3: TGTGCCAGCAGCTTAGCGTACCAGTTCACCGGGGAGCTGTTTTTT. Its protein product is CASSLAYQFTGELFF.

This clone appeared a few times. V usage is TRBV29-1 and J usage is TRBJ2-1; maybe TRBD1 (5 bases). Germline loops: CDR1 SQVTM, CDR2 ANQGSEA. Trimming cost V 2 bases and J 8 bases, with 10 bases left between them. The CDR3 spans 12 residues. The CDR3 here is CSVETTVHEQFF. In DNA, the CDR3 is TGCAGCGTTGAAACGACAGTCCATGAGCAGTTCTTC.